Below are 17 T cell receptor beta chains sequenced from a single sample in a study of cytomegalovirus exposure and HLA in healthy donors. Both 60 Vbeta primers and 13 Jbeta primers went into the PCR. Only in-frame clones appear in the TCRdb table, and some are missing; sequencing was by immunoSEQ multiplex PCR. There are about 110,000 clones in the sample, with around 6.5% held by the top ten. The sample comprised PBMCs. These receptors were collected from a man in his forties in good health and CMV-seropositive.

J is TRBJ2-3 and V is TRBV7-2; 7 bases are a match to TRBD2. CDR1 SGHTA and CDR2 FQGNSA come from the germline V gene. CDR3 size: 15 residues. The trim removed 3 bases at V and 0 bases at J, leaving 3 bases unmatched. In DNA form, the CDR3 reads TGTGCCAGCAGCTTCTCGGGGGGAAGCACAGATACGCAGTATTTT. It specifies CASSFSGGSTDTQYF.

CDR3 protein: CASSERQGGNTIYF. The CDR3 region has the DNA TGTGCCAGCAGTGAACGACAGGGTGGAAACACCATATATTTT. This rearrangement joins TRBV6-1 to TRBJ1-3; 7 bases fit TRBD1. Germline CDR1 is MNHNS and CDR2 is SASEGT. The CDR3 consists of 14 residues. The V segment lost 2 bases and the J segment 3 bases; nucleotides outside the gene matches: 1.

The V and J genes are TRBV7-2 and TRBJ2-2; 9 bases map to TRBD1. The trim removed 5 bases at V and 6 bases at J, leaving 13 bases unmatched. The CDR3 contains 17 residues. CDR1 is SGHTA and CDR2 is FQGNSA in the germline V gene. CDR3 residues: CASSKPPRQGGPGELFF. CDR3 in DNA: TGTGCCAGCAGCAAACCTCCCAGACAGGGGGGTCCCGGGGAGCTGTTTTTT.

This chain joins TRBV7-9 and TRBJ2-2; possible D gene TRBD1, 5 bases. The germline V and J ends were trimmed by 0 bases and 5 bases, with 10 bases remaining between them. CDR1 is SEHNR and CDR2 is FQNEAQ in the germline V gene (reference sequence). The CDR3 extends over 15 amino acids. CDR3 amino acids: CASSLAGAVTGELFF. For the CDR3, the DNA is TGTGCCAGCAGCTTAGCAGGGGCAGTAACCGGGGAGCTGTTTTTT.

V and J are TRBV2 and TRBJ2-2; possible D gene TRBD1, 6 bases. The CDR3 covers 17 residues. Germline V CDR1 and CDR2: SNHLY, FYNNEI. Deletions cut 9 bases from V and 1 base from J, with 21 bases between. The CDR3 nucleotides read TGTGCCAGACGCCCCGCCAGGGACACAGGGAACACCGGGGAGCTGTTTTTT. This gives the protein CARRPARDTGNTGELFF.

The chain recombines TRBV9 with TRBJ2-5; 7 bases align to TRBD1. The tail of the sequence fits TRBJ2-7 better, so the J call may be wrong. This CDR3 is 14 amino acids long. CDR1 is SGDLS and CDR2 is YYNGEE in the germline V gene. CDR3 sequence: CASSPRQGAYEQYF. CDR3 in DNA: TGTGCCAGCAGCCCACGACAGGGAGCCTACGAGCAGTACTTC.

The CDR3 coding sequence is TGCAGCGTGACAGGGGGGGCATCACCCCGCACAGATACGCAGTATTTT. This translates into CSVTGGASPRTDTQYF. The chain has TRBV29-1 and TRBJ2-3; 9 nucleotides align to TRBD1. Germline CDR1 SQVTM, CDR2 ANQGSEA. Losses at the gene ends were 6 bases for V and 1 base for J; bases not matched to a gene: 11. The length of the CDR3 is 16 residues.

The chain combines TRBV28 with TRBJ1-3, with TRBD1 matching over 7 bases. CDR3 length: 18 amino acids. V dropped 2 bases and J dropped 1; count of bases not matched to a gene: 11. In germline, CDR1 is MDHEN, CDR2 SYDVKM. As DNA, the CDR3 is TGTGCCAGCAGTTTAATCGGGGCCCGGACAGGATCTGGAAACACCATATATTTT. As protein: CASSLIGARTGSGNTIYF.

The chain carries TRBV19 and TRBJ2-7; no firm D call. Trimming shortened V by 3 bases and J by 2 bases, and 5 bases separated the two germline ends. Germline CDR1 LNHDA, CDR2 SQIVND (reference sequence). This CDR3 is 12 amino acids long. CDR3 region: CASSIGPYEQYF. The DNA for the CDR3 is TGTGCCAGTAGTATCGGTCCCTACGAGCAGTACTTC.

The chain carries TRBV11-3 and TRBJ2-2; 8 bases fit TRBD2. Germline CDR1 and CDR2: SGHNT and YENEEA. J was trimmed by 1 base and V by 2 bases; bases with no gene match: 0. The length of the CDR3 is 15 residues. The CDR3 coding sequence is TGTGCCAGCAGCTTAACTAGCGGGAACACCGGGGAGCTGTTTTTT. It is translated as CASSLTSGNTGELFF.

The chain couples TRBV7-2 to TRBJ2-1; unclear D gene. Looked up from germline, CDR1 is SGHTA and CDR2 is FQGNSA. Trimming took 1 base from V and 5 from J, leaving 6 bases between them. CDR3 length: 13 residues. DNA of the CDR3: TGTGCCAGCAGCTTAGTCGCGGACAATGAGCAGTTCTTC. Residues: CASSLVADNEQFF.

This chain uses TRBV28 with TRBJ1-5; D might be TRBD1 (5 bases). V lost 6 bases and J lost 7, with 19 bases in between. The CDR3 is made up of 15 amino acids. Germline CDR1 is MDHEN and CDR2 is SYDVKM. In nucleotides, the CDR3 is TGTGCCAGCAGCCTACCTCCGGGGGGAGAGCAGCCCCAGCATTTT. It is translated as CASSLPPGGEQPQHF.

The chain combines TRBV2 with TRBJ2-3; D is possibly TRBD1 (6 bases). V was cut by 4 bases and J by 2 bases, with 13 bases left in between. The germline gives CDR1 SNHLY, CDR2 FYNNEI. CDR3 length: 15 amino acids. CDR3 coding DNA: TGTGCCAGCAGTGCTCAGGGGCTTAACACAGATACGCAGTATTTT. Translating it yields CASSAQGLNTDTQYF.

This rearrangement joins TRBV7-9 to TRBJ1-1, with D uncertain. Trimming left V 5 bases short and J 4 bases short, with 14 bases between. The germline CDR1 and CDR2 sequences are SEHNR and FQNEAQ (reference sequence). This CDR3 contains 14 residues. CDR3 in amino acids: CASSPGAGLTEAFF. In DNA form, the CDR3 reads TGTGCCAGCAGCCCAGGAGCAGGACTCACTGAAGCTTTCTTT.

The chain has TRBV2 and TRBJ2-7; weak D call: TRBD2 (5 bases). V was pared by 7 bases and J by 2 bases, with 30 bases between. There are 19 residues in the CDR3. Per germline, CDR1 SNHLY and CDR2 FYNNEI. The CDR3 loop is CASTSKAPRSGRMTYEQYF. CDR3 nucleotide sequence: TGTGCCAGCACTTCAAAGGCCCCAAGGAGCGGCAGGATGACCTACGAGCAGTACTTC.

The chain uses TRBV29-1 and TRBJ1-2, with 8 bases aligning to TRBD1. The CDR3 runs to 12 residues. Germline lookup yields CDR1 SQVTM and CDR2 ANQGSEA. Germline trimming cut 7 bases from V and 8 bases from J; bases unmatched to any gene: 9. CDR3 loop: CSGLQGEGGYTF. In DNA, the CDR3 is TGCAGCGGCCTACAGGGGGAAGGCGGCTACACCTTC.

The chain uses TRBV7-2 and TRBJ2-1; 12 nucleotides align to TRBD2. Germline V CDR1 and CDR2: SGHTA, FQGNSA. V shed 6 bases, J shed 9 bases, and the junction held 15 bases outside the gene matches. The length of the CDR3 is 17 residues. The DNA of the CDR3 is TGTGCCAGCAGTTCACAGACTAGCGGGAGATTTGAGGGTGAGCAGTTCTTC. It codes for CASSSQTSGRFEGEQFF. Full variable domain (outside the CDR3, taken from reference TRBV7-2 and TRBJ2-1): GAGVSQSPSNKVTEKGKDVELRCDPISGHTALYWYRQSLGQGLEFLIYFQGNSAPDKSGLPSDRFSAERTGGSVSTLTIQRTQQEDSAVYLCASSSQTSGRFEGEQFFGPGTRLTVL.